Listed below are T cell receptor beta chains from one sample, sequenced in a study of blood T cell repertoires in COVID-19. The protocol was immunoSEQ multiplex PCR, while the TCRdb copy is restricted to in-frame clones and leaves out a portion. The data contain 400,000 or so clones, around nine tenths of them singletons. Sequencing was done on a sample of peripheral blood. These receptors all come from a woman in her thirties or forties with COVID-19, enrolled during active disease. CDR3s include the opening cysteine and the closing phenylalanine or tryptophan. Each record gives: D gene, clone size, V gene, J gene, CDR3 DNA, CDR3 protein. The D gene is left open where the match is weak. Size tells how often a clone was seen (once, few, many) or the class of an expanded clone, and some rows leave it out.

-	once	TRBV7-9	TRBJ1-2	TGTGCCAGCAGCCCAGATACAGGGCATGGCGGCTACACCTTC	CASSPDTGHGGYTF
TRBD1	-	TRBV19	TRBJ1-1	TGTGCCAGTAGTACGGACAGGGGGCCGAGGAACACTGAAGCTTTCTTT	CASSTDRGPRNTEAFF
-	few	TRBV7-9	TRBJ1-1	TGTGCCAGCAGTTCTCTAAGAGGCACTGAAGCTTTCTTT	CASSSLRGTEAFF
-	-	TRBV19	TRBJ1-4	TGTGCCAGTAGTATACAGGGCGTCGTCGGAGAAAAACTGTTTTTT	CASSIQGVVGEKLFF
TRBD1	-	TRBV2	TRBJ1-2	TGTGCCAGCACCACGGGACAGGGGGGCTATGGCTACACCTTC	CASTTGQGGYGYTF
-	-	TRBV6-2/TRBV6-3	TRBJ2-5	TGTGCCAGCAGTTACGACAGGGAGGAAGGAACCCAGTACTTC	CASSYDREEGTQYF
-	once	TRBV5-1	TRBJ2-7	TGCGCCAGCAGCTTGGCTCCAGGGCGCTACGAGCAGTACTTC	CASSLAPGRYEQYF
TRBD2	-	TRBV4-3	TRBJ2-2	TGCGCCAGCAGCCAAGAACAAGCGGGGACCGGGGAGCTGTTTTTT	CASSQEQAGTGELFF
TRBD2	-	TRBV4-1	TRBJ2-7	TGCGCCAGCAGCCAAGATGGGGCGGGAGGTCGCCAGGAGCAGTACTTC	CASSQDGAGGRQEQYF
-	-	TRBV30	TRBJ1-5	TGTGCCTGGAGTACAGGGTTGGATCAGCCCCAGCATTTT	CAWSTGLDQPQHF
TRBD2	once	TRBV5-4	TRBJ2-7	TGTGCCAGCAGCCCCTCGGGCGGGAGTTCGGGGCGTAGCGAGCAGTACTTC	CASSPSGGSSGRSEQYF
-	once	TRBV25-1	TRBJ2-7	TGTGCCAGCAGTGAATATACAGGGTTCAGCCACGAGCAGTACTTC	CASSEYTGFSHEQYF
TRBD1	once	TRBV3-1/TRBV3-2	TRBJ2-2	TGTGCCAGCAGTATTTTACAGGGGGCGCAAACCGGGGAGCTGTTTTTT	CASSILQGAQTGELFF
TRBD1	few	TRBV6-6	TRBJ2-7	TGTGCCAGCAGTTACTCCGGGACAGGGGTGTACGAGCAGTACTTC	CASSYSGTGVYEQYF
TRBD1	-	TRBV27	TRBJ2-1	TGTGCCAGCAGTTTCGTGGTCAGGGGGCCCGACAATGAGCAGTTCTTC	CASSFVVRGPDNEQFF
-	-	TRBV14	TRBJ1-1	TGTGCCAGCAGTCTGGGCAGGGGAAGGGTGAACACTGAAGCTTTCTTT	CASSLGRGRVNTEAFF
-	-	TRBV19	TRBJ1-5	TGTGCCAGTAGTACGTTCCGGGGGGAGCAACAGGGCAATCAGCCCCAGCATTTT	CASSTFRGEQQGNQPQHF
-	few	TRBV6-5	TRBJ1-1	TGTGCCAGCATTAGGGAGGGTGGGAGAAACACTGAAGCTTTCTTT	CASIREGGRNTEAFF
-	-	TRBV5-4	TRBJ2-1	TGTGCCAGCAGCTTGGAAAGGAGCTCCTACAATGAGCAGTTCTTC	CASSLERSSYNEQFF
TRBD2	-	TRBV6-5	TRBJ2-3	TGTGCCAGCAGTTATTCGTTAGCGGGAGGACAGTATTTT	CASSYSLAGGQYF
-	-	TRBV27	TRBJ2-7	TGTGCCAGCAGTTTAGGGGCCGGAGCCTACGAGCAGTACTTC	CASSLGAGAYEQYF
TRBD2	-	TRBV6-2/TRBV6-3	TRBJ2-1	TGTGCCAGCAGTTACGGTGGATCTCTAGCGGGAGGTCCCTACAATGAGCAGTTCTTC	CASSYGGSLAGGPYNEQFF
-	-	TRBV28	TRBJ1-6	TGTGCCAGCAGTTTCCGGGGTAGGTCACCCCTCCACTTT	CASSFRGRSPLHF
-	-	TRBV28	TRBJ1-5	TGTGCCAGCAGTTTGGCGGCCGTCCACGATCAGCCCCAGCATTTT	CASSLAAVHDQPQHF
-	-	TRBV2	TRBJ1-3	TGTGCCAGCAGTGAGATTGCTTCGCGCGGAAACACCATATATTTT	CASSEIASRGNTIYF
TRBD1	once	TRBV30	TRBJ1-5	TGTGCCTGGAGTGCTACAGGGGGCTATCAGCCCCAGCATTTT	CAWSATGGYQPQHF
-	-	TRBV15	TRBJ1-1	TGTGCCACCAGCAGAGATCAGGGAACCACTGAAGCTTTCTTT	CATSRDQGTTEAFF
TRBD1	-	TRBV12-3/TRBV12-4	TRBJ1-2	TGTGCCAGCAGTCCGGGACAGGGCCCCCTTAACACCTTC	CASSPGQGPLNTF
-	once	TRBV28	TRBJ1-5	TGTGCCAGCAGTTTTTCCCGGCGGGACCAGCCCCAGCATTTT	CASSFSRRDQPQHF
-	-	TRBV5-1	TRBJ1-2	TGCGCCAGCAGCTTAAGGCAGACTGATGGCTACACCTTC	CASSLRQTDGYTF
-	-	TRBV15	TRBJ1-1	TGTGCCACCCTGGGGGGAAGCACTGAAGCTTTCTTT	CATLGGSTEAFF
TRBD1	few	TRBV5-4	TRBJ2-7	TGTGCCAGCAGCTCGACCGGGACAGGGTCTGCGTACGAGCAGTACTTC	CASSSTGTGSAYEQYF
-	-	TRBV2	TRBJ1-2	TGTGCCAGCAGTGACCAGGGGTACTATGGCTACACCTTC	CASSDQGYYGYTF
-	few	TRBV14	TRBJ1-6	TGTGCCAGCAGCGAAGAGCCAAGACAGGATAATTCACCCCTCCACTTT	CASSEEPRQDNSPLHF
TRBD2	-	TRBV19	TRBJ2-7	TGTGCCAGTAGTATCGGGGGAGGGCCCTACGAGCAGTACTTC	CASSIGGGPYEQYF
TRBD2	-	TRBV27	TRBJ2-7	TGTGCCAGCAGTTTACTAAGCGGGAGCTCCTACGAGCAGTACTTC	CASSLLSGSSYEQYF
TRBD1	-	TRBV2	TRBJ1-2	TGTGCCAGTGAGACAGGGGGCAATGGCTACACCTTC	CASETGGNGYTF
-	few	TRBV6-6	TRBJ2-1	TGTGCCAGCAGTTACTCGAGAGGTGAGCAGTTCTTC	CASSYSRGEQFF
-	-	TRBV25-1	TRBJ1-3	TGTGCCAGCAGTGCCCGGGACACTCCCGATGGAAACACCATATATTTT	CASSARDTPDGNTIYF
TRBD1	-	TRBV15	TRBJ2-6	TGTGCCACCAGCATCCCCCCGGGACAGGGGGACACTGGGGCCAACGTCCTGACTTTC	CATSIPPGQGDTGANVLTF
TRBD1	-	TRBV7-2	TRBJ1-4	TGTGCCAGCAGCTTGACAGGGGGCCGAGAAAAACTGTTTTTT	CASSLTGGREKLFF
TRBD1	few	TRBV15	TRBJ2-3	TGTGCCACCAGCAGTGATACAGGGGGCTGGACAGATACGCAGTATTTT	CATSSDTGGWTDTQYF
-	-	TRBV3-1/TRBV3-2	TRBJ2-7	TGTGCCAGCAGCCTAAACGAGCAGTACTTC	CASSLNEQYF
TRBD1	-	TRBV4-3	TRBJ1-2	TGCGCCAGCAGCCAAGGGACCGGGACAGTATCTCACCTAGTCACCTTC	CASSQGTGTVSHLVTF
TRBD1	-	TRBV28	TRBJ1-5	TGTGCCAGCAGTTTCGGTAAGAACAGGGGGCGGGCCAATCAGCCCCAGCATTTT	CASSFGKNRGRANQPQHF
-	-	TRBV3-1/TRBV3-2	TRBJ2-3	TGTGCCAGCAGCCAAGATGTCTTGGCAGGTGGGACAGATACGCAGTATTTT	CASSQDVLAGGTDTQYF
-	-	TRBV29-1	TRBJ1-1	TGCAGCGTTGTTTCCCCAGGGGCGGAACCGAACACTGAAGCTTTCTTT	CSVVSPGAEPNTEAFF
-	-	TRBV3-1/TRBV3-2	TRBJ1-5	TGTGCCAGCAGCCAAGCAGGGGCGAGCAATCAGCCCCAGCATTTT	CASSQAGASNQPQHF
TRBD2	-	TRBV28	TRBJ2-2	TGTGCCAGCACCACAGGAACTAGCGGGACCGGGGAGCTGTTTTTT	CASTTGTSGTGELFF
-	-	TRBV3-1/TRBV3-2	TRBJ2-7	TGTGCCAGCAGCCAGGAGGGGTGGAATAGAGGGGCCGGCGAGCAGTACTTC	CASSQEGWNRGAGEQYF